This TCR beta chain stems from a study of T cell responses to AZD1222 COVID-19 vaccine. Generated by immunoSEQ multiplex PCR, the TCRdb table keeps only in-frame clones and is missing some. The sample includes about 150,000 clones, approximately 90% of them seen just once. Notes on this clone: Its specificity is unknown.

Overall study results and limits: Baseline seropositivity characterized only a handful of AZD1222 recipients. Repertoires were obtained only post-peak T cell response. Mostly white British, mostly female donors; authors suggested clonal diversity may be underestimated.

Second doses were pooled across both intervals (about 4 or about 12 weeks). Trimming removed 10 bases from V and 2 bases from J; junction bases left unmatched: 8. The CDR3 is 14 residues long. Germline values: CDR1 MRHNA, CDR2 SNTAGT. This chain connects TRBV6-4 to TRBJ2-5, with TRBD1 matching over 9 bases. The clonotype comes from an adult who received the AZD1222 COVID-19 vaccine. Sequencing used peripheral blood, obtained 28 days after the second AZD1222 dose. The CDR3 region has the DNA TGTGCCACCACGGACAGGGGTACACAAGAGACCCAGTACTTC. Translated, it gives CATTDRGTQETQYF.